The clone carrying this TCR beta chain has at least ten counts. These data belong to a study of T-cell reconstitution after alpha-beta-depleted transplantation in children. The CDR3 has 11 residues. Germline V lookup: CDR1 DFQATT, CDR2 SNEGSKA (reference sequence). Trimming shortened V by 5 bases and J by 5 bases, and 9 bases separated the two germline ends. Preparation of the TCRbeta library used unique molecular identifiers. Each CDR3 protein is one row after TCRdb ran MiXCR on the PCR reads. This sample has around 700,000 distinct CDR3 sequences, with around 13% found just once. This chain joins TRBV20-1 and TRBJ1-1; perhaps TRBD1 as D (5 bases). This TCR was sampled from a girl aged 2-10 years with congenital amegakaryocytic thrombocytopenia, due to receive a stem cell transplant. This specimen consisted of PBMCs, obtained before TCRalphabeta/CD19-depleted stem cell transplant. In nucleotides, the CDR3 is TGCAGTGCTTCCCAGGGAACTGAAGCTTTCTTT. Its protein is CSASQGTEAFF.